This T cell receptor beta chain is from a study of cytomegalovirus exposure and HLA in healthy donors. Using immunoSEQ multiplex PCR, the repertoire was profiled, and TCRdb retains in-frame clones only, with some absent. The sample holds 150,000 to 200,000 clones, roughly 84% seen once. General study points: Three chains linked to CMV were shown in vitro to be specific for CMV antigens. With high specificity and sensitivity, the classifier reportedly diagnosed cytomegalovirus status.

In regard to this clone: Its antigen is unknown.

While the first cohort had over 650 subjects, the donors belonged to the separate validation cohort of fewer than 150 subjects. This clonotype originated in a man aged 18 to 30 in good health and CMV-seropositive. The material sequenced was PBMCs.

CDR3 sequence (DNA): TGTGCCAGCAGTTTTCCGGACAGGGGAAACACCATATATTTT. Translation: CASSFPDRGNTIYF. V is TRBV28 and J is TRBJ1-3, with 7 bases identical to TRBD1. Germline V gives CDR1 MDHEN, CDR2 SYDVKM. This CDR3 has 14 residues. Trimming removed 3 bases from V and 4 bases from J; junction bases left unmatched: 3.